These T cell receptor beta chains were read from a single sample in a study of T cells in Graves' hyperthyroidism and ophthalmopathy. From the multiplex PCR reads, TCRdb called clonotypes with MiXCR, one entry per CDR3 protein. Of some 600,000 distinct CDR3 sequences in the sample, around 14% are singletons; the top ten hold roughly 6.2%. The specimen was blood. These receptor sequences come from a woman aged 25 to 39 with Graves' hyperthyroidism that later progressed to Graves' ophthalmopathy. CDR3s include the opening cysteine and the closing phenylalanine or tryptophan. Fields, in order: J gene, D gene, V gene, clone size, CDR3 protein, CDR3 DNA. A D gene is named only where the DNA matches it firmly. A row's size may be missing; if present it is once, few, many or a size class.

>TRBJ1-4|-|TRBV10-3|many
CAITRGGEEKLFF
TGTGCCATCACCCGGGGTGGAGAAGAAAAACTGTTTTTT
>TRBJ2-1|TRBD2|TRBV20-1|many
CSALRTSGAYNEQFF
TGCAGTGCTCTACGGACTAGCGGGGCATACAATGAGCAGTTCTTC
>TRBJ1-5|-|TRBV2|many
CASNLQGYSNQPQHF
TGTGCCAGCAACTTACAGGGCTATAGCAATCAGCCCCAGCATTTT
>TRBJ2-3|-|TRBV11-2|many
CASSLMVVRADTQYF
TGTGCCAGCAGCTTAATGGTTGTCAGAGCAGATACGCAGTATTTT
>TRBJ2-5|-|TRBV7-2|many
CASSREMETQYF
TGTGCCAGCAGTCGGGAAATGGAGACCCAGTACTTC
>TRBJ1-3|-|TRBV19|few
CASEQVSGNTIYF
TGTGCCAGCGAACAGGTCTCTGGAAACACCATATATTTT
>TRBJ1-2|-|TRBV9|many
CASSVGTEDGYTF
TGTGCCAGCAGCGTAGGGACAGAGGATGGCTACACCTTC
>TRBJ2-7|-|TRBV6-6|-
CASSYGSNSYEQYF
TGTGCCAGCAGTTACGGTAGCAATTCCTACGAGCAGTACTTC
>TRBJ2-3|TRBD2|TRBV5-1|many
CASSFGAGLTDTQYF
TGCGCCAGCAGCTTCGGAGCGGGACTAACAGATACGCAGTATTTT
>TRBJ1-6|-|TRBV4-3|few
CASSQDQDGSSPLHF
TGCGCCAGCAGCCAAGATCAGGACGGTTCCTCACCCCTCCACTTT
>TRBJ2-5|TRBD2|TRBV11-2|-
CASIKGLAGGGETQYF
TGTGCCAGCATCAAGGGACTAGCGGGAGGGGGAGAGACCCAGTACTTC
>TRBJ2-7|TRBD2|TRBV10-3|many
CAISESTASGTYEQYF
TGTGCCATCAGTGAGTCGACCGCTAGCGGAACCTACGAGCAGTACTTC
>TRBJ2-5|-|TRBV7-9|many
CASSPRGIVRETQYF
TGTGCCAGCAGCCCGAGGGGAATCGTTCGAGAGACCCAGTACTTC
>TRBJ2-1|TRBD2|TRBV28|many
CASSISGRSYNEQFF
TGTGCCAGCAGCATTAGCGGGAGGTCATACAATGAGCAGTTCTTC
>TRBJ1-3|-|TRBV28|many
CASRPPGHGVNTIYF
TGTGCCAGCAGGCCTCCGGGACACGGGGTAAACACCATATATTTT
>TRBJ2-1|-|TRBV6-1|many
CASSEWGANYNEQFF
TGTGCCAGCAGTGAATGGGGGGCAAACTACAATGAGCAGTTCTTC
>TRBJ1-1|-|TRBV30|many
CAWNTYQDTEAFF
TGTGCCTGGAACACCTACCAGGACACTGAAGCTTTCTTT
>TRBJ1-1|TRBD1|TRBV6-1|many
CASSTRQGGREAFF
TGTGCCAGCAGTACAAGACAGGGGGGGAGGGAAGCTTTCTTT
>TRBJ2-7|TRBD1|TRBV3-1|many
CASSHGDSYYEQYF
TGTGCCAGCAGCCACGGGGACAGCTACTACGAGCAGTACTTC
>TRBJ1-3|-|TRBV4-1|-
CASSQGGASGNTIYF
TGCGCCAGCAGCCAAGGGGGAGCCTCTGGAAACACCATATATTTT
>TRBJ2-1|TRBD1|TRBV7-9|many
CASSLATTGSFVEQFF
TGTGCCAGCAGCTTAGCCACGACAGGGAGTTTTGTTGAGCAGTTCTTC
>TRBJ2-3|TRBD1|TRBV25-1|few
CASAPGTGAGTDTQYF
TGTGCCAGCGCTCCCGGGACAGGTGCTGGGACAGATACGCAGTATTTT
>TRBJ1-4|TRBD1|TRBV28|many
CASSLQGAGTNEKLFF
TGTGCCAGCAGTTTGCAGGGGGCCGGGACTAATGAAAAACTGTTTTTT
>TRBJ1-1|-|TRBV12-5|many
CASGLGGLNTEAFF
TGTGCTAGTGGTTTGGGGGGTCTGAACACTGAAGCTTTCTTT
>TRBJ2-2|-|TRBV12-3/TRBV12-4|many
CASSLSDTGELFF
TGTGCCAGCAGTTTGTCGGACACCGGGGAGCTGTTTTTT
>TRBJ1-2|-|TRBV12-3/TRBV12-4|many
CASSAGQTYGYTF
TGTGCCAGCAGTGCCGGACAGACCTATGGCTACACCTTC
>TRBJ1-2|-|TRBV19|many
CASSILNYGYTF
TGTGCCAGTAGTATACTTAACTATGGCTACACCTTC
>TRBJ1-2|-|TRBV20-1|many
CSASGVGNGYTF
TGCAGTGCTAGCGGCGTAGGGAATGGCTACACCTTC
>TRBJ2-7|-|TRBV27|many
CASSLNGAGDYEQYF
TGTGCCAGCAGTTTAAACGGGGCCGGCGACTACGAGCAGTACTTC
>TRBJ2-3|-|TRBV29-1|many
CSVQSALAASTDTQYF
TGCAGCGTTCAATCCGCGTTAGCGGCTAGCACAGATACGCAGTATTTT
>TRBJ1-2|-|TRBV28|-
CASSAPPRDYGYTF
TGTGCCAGCAGCGCCCCCCCCAGGGACTATGGCTACACCTTC
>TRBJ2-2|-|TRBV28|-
CASSLGPYTGELFF
TGTGCCAGCAGTCTCGGACCCTACACCGGGGAGCTGTTTTTT
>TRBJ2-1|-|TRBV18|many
CASSPPTVSYNEQFF
TGTGCCAGCTCACCACCGACTGTCTCCTACAATGAGCAGTTCTTC
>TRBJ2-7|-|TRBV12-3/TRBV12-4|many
CASSLRSQSPDEQYF
TGTGCCAGCAGTTTAAGAAGTCAGTCTCCTGACGAGCAGTACTTC
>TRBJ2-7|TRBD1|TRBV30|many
CAWGTGAYEQYF
TGTGCCTGGGGGACAGGGGCCTACGAGCAGTACTTC
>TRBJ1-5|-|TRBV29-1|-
CSVEAGLNQPQHF
TGCAGCGTAGAAGCAGGGCTCAATCAGCCCCAGCATTTT
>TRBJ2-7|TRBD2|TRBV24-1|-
CATSDFSREGEQYF
TGTGCCACCAGTGATTTTTCCAGGGAGGGCGAGCAGTACTTC
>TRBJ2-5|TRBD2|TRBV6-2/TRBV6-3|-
CASSYSPSGVETQYF
TGTGCCAGCAGTTACTCTCCTAGCGGCGTGGAGACCCAGTACTTC
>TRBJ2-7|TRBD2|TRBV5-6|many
CASSHEGRLAEQYF
TGTGCCAGCAGCCACGAGGGGAGACTAGCCGAGCAGTACTTC
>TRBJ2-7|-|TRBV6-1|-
CASRHNTKQYF
TGTGCCAGCAGGCACAATACGAAGCAGTACTTC
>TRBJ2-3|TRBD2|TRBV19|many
CASSPSGSVYTQYF
TGTGCCAGTAGTCCTAGCGGGAGCGTGTATACGCAGTATTTT
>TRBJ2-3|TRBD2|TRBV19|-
CASSTGGGPEDTQYF
TGTGCCAGTAGTACCGGCGGGGGACCTGAAGATACGCAGTATTTT
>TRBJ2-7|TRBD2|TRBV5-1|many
CASSSGLAVTYEQYF
TGCGCCAGCAGCTCGGGACTAGCAGTTACCTACGAGCAGTACTTC
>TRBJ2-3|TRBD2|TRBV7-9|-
CASSLGVASGSTDTQYF
TGTGCCAGCAGCTTAGGTGTGGCTAGCGGGAGCACAGATACGCAGTATTTT
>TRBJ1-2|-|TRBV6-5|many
CASSYSTSWDIENYGYTF
TGTGCCAGCAGTTACTCGACGTCCTGGGACATTGAAAACTATGGCTACACCTTC
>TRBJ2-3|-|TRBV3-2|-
CASSLEPGLAGGDTQYF
TGTGCCAGCAGCCTAGAGCCGGGACTAGCGGGGGGCGATACGCAGTATTTT
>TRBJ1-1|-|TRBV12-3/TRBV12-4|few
CASSFRTAEAFF
TGTGCCAGCAGTTTCAGGACAGCCGAAGCTTTCTTT
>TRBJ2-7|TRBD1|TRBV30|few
CAWSRGTGLYEQYF
TGTGCCTGGAGTCGAGGGACAGGCCTCTACGAGCAGTACTTC
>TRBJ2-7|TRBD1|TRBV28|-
CASSPPPMTGADEQYF
TGTGCCAGCAGTCCGCCCCCGATGACAGGGGCGGACGAGCAGTACTTC